This T cell receptor (beta chain) is from a study of technical replicates of blood from several donors. Assay: immunoSEQ multiplex PCR; the TCRdb copy retains only in-frame clones and omits some. The table has around 100,000 clones, over 95% seen once; the top ten hold approximately 0.2%. This receptor was identified in a human donor in good health. Sequencing input: T cells isolated from PBMCs.

The CDR3 protein is CASSEGTGGRAFF. CDR3 nucleotide sequence: TGTGCCAGCAGTGAAGGGACAGGGGGTCGAGCTTTCTTT. The V call is TRBV6-1, the J call TRBJ1-1; 10 nucleotides agree with TRBD1. CDR1 and CDR2 from the germline V gene are MNHNS and SASEGT. Trimming cost V 1 base and J 10 bases; bases outside gene matches: 3. The CDR3 runs to 13 residues.